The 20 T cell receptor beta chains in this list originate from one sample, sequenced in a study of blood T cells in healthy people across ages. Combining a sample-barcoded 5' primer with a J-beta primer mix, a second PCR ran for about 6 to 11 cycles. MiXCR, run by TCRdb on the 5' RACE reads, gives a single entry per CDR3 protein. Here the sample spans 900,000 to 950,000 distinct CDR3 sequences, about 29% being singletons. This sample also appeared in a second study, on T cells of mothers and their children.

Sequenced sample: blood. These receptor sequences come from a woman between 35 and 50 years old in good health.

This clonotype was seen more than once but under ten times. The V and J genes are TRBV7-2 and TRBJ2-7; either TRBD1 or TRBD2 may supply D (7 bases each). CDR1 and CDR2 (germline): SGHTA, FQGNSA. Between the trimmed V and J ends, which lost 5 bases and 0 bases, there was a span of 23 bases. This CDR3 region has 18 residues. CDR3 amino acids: CASSLLRGGPRSSYEQYF. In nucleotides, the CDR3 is TGTGCCAGCAGCCTCCTCAGGGGGGGCCCGAGGAGCTCCTACGAGCAGTACTTC.

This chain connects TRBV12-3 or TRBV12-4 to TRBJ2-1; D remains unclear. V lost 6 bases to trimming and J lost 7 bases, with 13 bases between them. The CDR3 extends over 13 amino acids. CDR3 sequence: CASSPPLGNEQFF. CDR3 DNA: TGTGCCAGCAGCCCCCCCCTGGGTAATGAGCAGTTCTTC.

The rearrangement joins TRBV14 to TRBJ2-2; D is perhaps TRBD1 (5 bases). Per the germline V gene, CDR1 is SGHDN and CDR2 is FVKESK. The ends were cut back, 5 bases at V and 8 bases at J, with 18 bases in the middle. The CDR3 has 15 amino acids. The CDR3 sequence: CASSMHRPPSGELFF. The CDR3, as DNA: TGTGCCAGCAGCATGCACAGGCCGCCCAGTGGGGAGCTGTTTTTT.

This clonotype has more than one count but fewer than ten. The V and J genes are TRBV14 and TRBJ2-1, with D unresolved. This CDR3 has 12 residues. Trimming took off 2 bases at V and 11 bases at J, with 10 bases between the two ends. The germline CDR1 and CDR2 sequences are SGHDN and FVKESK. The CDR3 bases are TGTGCCAGCAGCCAAAACCGGGTCAAGCAGTTCTTC. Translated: CASSQNRVKQFF.

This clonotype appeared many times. The CDR3 loop reads CSALAPGDTQYF. The DNA of the CDR3 is TGCAGCGCTCTAGCCCCCGGAGATACGCAGTATTTT. The chain carries TRBV20-1 and TRBJ2-3, with a tentative D call TRBD2 (5 bases). This CDR3 region has 12 residues. Germline loops: CDR1 DFQATT, CDR2 SNEGSKA (reference sequence).

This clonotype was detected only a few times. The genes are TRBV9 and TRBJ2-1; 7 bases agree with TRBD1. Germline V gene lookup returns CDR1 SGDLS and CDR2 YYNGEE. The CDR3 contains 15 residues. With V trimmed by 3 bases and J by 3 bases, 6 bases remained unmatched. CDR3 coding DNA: TGTGCCAGCAGCGCCGGACAGGCGCGCTACAATGAGCAGTTCTTC. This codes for CASSAGQARYNEQFF. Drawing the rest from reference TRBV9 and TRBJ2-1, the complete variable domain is DSGVTQTPKHLITATGQRVTLRCSPRSGDLSVYWYQQSLDQGLQFLIQYYNGEERAKGNILERFSAQQFPDLHSELNLSSLELGDSALYFCASSAGQARYNEQFFGPGTRLTVL.

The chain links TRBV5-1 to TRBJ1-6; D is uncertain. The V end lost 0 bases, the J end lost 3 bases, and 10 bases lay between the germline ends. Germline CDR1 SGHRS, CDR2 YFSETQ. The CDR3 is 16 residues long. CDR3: CASSLEGLVYNSPLHF. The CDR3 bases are TGCGCCAGCAGCTTGGAAGGACTGGTCTATAATTCACCCCTCCACTTT.

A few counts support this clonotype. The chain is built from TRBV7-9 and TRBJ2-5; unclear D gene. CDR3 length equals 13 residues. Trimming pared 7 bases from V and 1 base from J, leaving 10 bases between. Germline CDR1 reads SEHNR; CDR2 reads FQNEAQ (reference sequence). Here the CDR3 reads CASKLGLQETQYF. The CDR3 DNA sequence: TGTGCCAGCAAGTTAGGCCTCCAAGAGACCCAGTACTTC. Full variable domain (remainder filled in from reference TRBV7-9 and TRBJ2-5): DTGVSQNPRHKITKRGQNVTFRCDPISEHNRLYWYRQTLGQGPEFLTYFQNEAQLEKSRLLSDRFSAERPKGSFSTLEIQRTEQGDSAMYLCASKLGLQETQYFGPGTRLLVL.

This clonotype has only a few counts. The CDR3 region has the DNA TGTGCCAGCAGCCCCACAGGGGGTAATAGCAATCAGCCCCAGCATTTT. It codes for CASSPTGGNSNQPQHF. The V call is TRBV7-2, the J call TRBJ1-5, with 8 bases aligning to TRBD1. Losses at the gene ends were 5 bases for V and 0 bases for J; bases not matched to a gene: 6. CDR1 is SGHTA, CDR2 FQGNSA, per germline. The CDR3 runs to 16 residues.

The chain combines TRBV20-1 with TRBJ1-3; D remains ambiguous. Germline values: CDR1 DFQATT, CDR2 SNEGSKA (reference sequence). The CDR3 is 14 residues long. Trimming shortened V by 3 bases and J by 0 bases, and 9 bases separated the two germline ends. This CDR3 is CSASSPNSGNTIYF. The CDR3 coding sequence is TGCAGTGCTAGTTCCCCCAACTCTGGAAACACCATATATTTT.

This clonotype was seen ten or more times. The DNA for the CDR3 is TGTGCCAGCAGCTTGAACCAAGGGAACACTGAAGCTTTCTTT. The encoded protein is CASSLNQGNTEAFF. This chain links TRBV11-2 with TRBJ1-1; D uncertain. Germline V gives CDR1 SGHAT, CDR2 FQNNGV. The CDR3 totals 14 residues. V lost 3 bases to trimming and J lost 1 base, with 9 bases between them.

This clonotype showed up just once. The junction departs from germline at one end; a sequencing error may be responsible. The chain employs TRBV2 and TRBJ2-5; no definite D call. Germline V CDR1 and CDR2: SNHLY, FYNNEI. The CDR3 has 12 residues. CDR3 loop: CASKDGQGTRYF. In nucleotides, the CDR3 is TGTGCCAGCAAGGACGGCCAAGGCACCCGGTACTTC.

CDR3 region: CASNFFAQIDNEKLFF. In DNA form, the CDR3 reads TGTGCCAGCAACTTTTTTGCCCAGATTGATAATGAAAAACTGTTTTTT. J is TRBJ1-4 and V is TRBV7-6; D is unclear. Trimming cost V 7 bases and J 4 bases, with 19 bases left between them. The germline V gene encodes CDR1 SGHVS and CDR2 FNYEAQ. The CDR3 extends over 16 amino acids.

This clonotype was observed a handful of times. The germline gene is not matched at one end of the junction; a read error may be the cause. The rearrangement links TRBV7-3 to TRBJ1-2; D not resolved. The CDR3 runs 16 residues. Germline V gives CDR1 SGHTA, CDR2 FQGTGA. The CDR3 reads CASSLSANPFNYGHTF. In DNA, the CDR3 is TGTGCCAGCAGCTTAAGCGCCAATCCCTTTAACTATGGCCACACCTTC.

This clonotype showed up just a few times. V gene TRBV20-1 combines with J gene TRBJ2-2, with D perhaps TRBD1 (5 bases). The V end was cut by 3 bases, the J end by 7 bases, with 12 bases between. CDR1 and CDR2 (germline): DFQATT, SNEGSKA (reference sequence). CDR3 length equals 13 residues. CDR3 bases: TGCAGTGCTAGGGGCAGGGCGAACGGGGAGCTGTTTTTT. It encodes CSARGRANGELFF.

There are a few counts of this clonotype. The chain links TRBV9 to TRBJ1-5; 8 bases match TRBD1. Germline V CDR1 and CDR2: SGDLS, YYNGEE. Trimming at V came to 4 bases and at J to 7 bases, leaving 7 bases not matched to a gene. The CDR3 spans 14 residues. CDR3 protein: CASSQSRGLQPQHF. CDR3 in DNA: TGTGCCAGCAGCCAGTCCAGGGGGCTCCAGCCCCAGCATTTT.

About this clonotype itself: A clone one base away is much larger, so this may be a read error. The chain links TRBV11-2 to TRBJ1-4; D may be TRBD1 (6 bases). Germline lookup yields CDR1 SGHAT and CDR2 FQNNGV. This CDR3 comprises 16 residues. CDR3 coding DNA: TGTACCAGCAGCTTAGGCAATACAGGGTTTAATGAAAAACTGTTTTTT. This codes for CTSSLGNTGFNEKLFF.

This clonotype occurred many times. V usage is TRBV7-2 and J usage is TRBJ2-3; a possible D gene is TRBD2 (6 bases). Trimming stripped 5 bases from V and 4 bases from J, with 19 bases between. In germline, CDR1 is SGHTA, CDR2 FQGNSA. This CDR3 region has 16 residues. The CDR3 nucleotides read TGTGCCAGCAGCCCCGACTTAGCGCGGGGATCAGATACGCAGTATTTT. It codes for CASSPDLARGSDTQYF.

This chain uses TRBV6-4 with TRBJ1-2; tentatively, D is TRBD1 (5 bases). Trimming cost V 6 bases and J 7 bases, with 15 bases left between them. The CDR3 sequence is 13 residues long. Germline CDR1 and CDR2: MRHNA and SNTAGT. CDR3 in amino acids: CASRPRDLGGYTF. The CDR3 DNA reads TGTGCCAGCAGACCCCGGGACTTGGGTGGCTACACCTTC.

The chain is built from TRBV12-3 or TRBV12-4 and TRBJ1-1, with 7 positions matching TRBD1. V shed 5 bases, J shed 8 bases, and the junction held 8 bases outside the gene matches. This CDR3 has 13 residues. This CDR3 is CASSASQGYEAFF. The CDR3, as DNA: TGTGCCAGCAGTGCCTCACAGGGGTACGAAGCTTTCTTT.